This T cell receptor (beta chain) was sequenced in a study of blood T cell repertoires in COVID-19. On the study more broadly: COVID-19 samples from acute and convalescent phases originated in the United States, Italy and Spain. The cDNA or gDNA used as material had been derived from T cells, B-cell-depleted T cells, or PBMCs.

Methods used by the authors: By means of reference gene primer amplification, nucleated cell counts were estimated. The table came from immunoSEQ multiplex PCR; TCRdb's copy has only in-frame clones and leaves some out. The V and J calls and the clone size are those of that table, but D and trimming were determined from the DNA. The sample comprises about 200,000 clones, about 88% of which are singletons, and around 5.2% rests with the top ten. The sequenced sample was peripheral blood. The origin of this receptor is a woman over 75 with acute or convalescent COVID-19.

This CDR3 reads CASKAARENTEAFF. The CDR3 nucleotides read TGTGCCAGTAAAGCCGCCCGAGAGAACACTGAAGCTTTCTTT. The chain recombines TRBV19 with TRBJ1-1; no firm D call. Trimming stripped 7 bases from V and 1 base from J, with 13 bases between. Germline lookup yields CDR1 LNHDA and CDR2 SQIVND (reference sequence). The CDR3 is 14 residues long.